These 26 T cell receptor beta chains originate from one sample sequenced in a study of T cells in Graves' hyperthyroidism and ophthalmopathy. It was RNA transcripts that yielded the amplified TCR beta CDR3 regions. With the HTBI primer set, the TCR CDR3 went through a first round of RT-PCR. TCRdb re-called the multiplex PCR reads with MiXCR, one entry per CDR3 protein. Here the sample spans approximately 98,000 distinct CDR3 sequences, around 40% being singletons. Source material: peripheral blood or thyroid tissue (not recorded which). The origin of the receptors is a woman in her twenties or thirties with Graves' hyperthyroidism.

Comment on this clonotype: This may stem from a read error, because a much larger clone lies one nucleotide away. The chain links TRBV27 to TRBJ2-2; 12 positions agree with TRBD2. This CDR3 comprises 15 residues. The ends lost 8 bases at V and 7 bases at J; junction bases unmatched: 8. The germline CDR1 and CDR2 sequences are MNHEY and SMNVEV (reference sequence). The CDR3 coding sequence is TGTGCCAGCCGTCCTCTAGCGGGAGGGCGCGGGGAGCTGTTTTTT. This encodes CASRPLAGGRGELFF.

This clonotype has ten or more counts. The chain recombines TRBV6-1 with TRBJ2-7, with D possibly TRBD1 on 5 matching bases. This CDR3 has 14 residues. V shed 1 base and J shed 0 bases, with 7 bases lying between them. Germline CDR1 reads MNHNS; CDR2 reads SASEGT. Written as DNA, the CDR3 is TGTGCCAGCAGTGAAGGACAGAGCTCCTACGAGCAGTACTTC. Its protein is CASSEGQSSYEQYF.

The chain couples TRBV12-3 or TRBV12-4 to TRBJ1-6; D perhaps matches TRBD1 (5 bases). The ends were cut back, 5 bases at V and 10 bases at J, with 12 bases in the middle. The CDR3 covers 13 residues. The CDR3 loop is CASSGTGRSPLHF. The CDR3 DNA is TGTGCCAGCAGTGGGACGGGGAGGTCACCCCTCCACTTT.

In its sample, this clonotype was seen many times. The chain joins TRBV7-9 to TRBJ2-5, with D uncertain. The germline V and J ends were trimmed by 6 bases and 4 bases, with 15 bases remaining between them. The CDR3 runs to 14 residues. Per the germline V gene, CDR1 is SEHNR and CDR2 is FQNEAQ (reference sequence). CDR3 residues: CASSWGAVGETQYF. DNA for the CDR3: TGTGCCAGCAGTTGGGGTGCGGTCGGAGAGACCCAGTACTTC.

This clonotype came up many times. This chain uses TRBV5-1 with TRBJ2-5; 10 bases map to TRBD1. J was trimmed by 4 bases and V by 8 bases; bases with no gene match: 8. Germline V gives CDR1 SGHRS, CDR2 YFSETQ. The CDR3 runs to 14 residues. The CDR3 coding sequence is TGCGCCAGTAGACCGGGACAGGGGCGAGAGACCCAGTACTTC. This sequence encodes CASRPGQGRETQYF.

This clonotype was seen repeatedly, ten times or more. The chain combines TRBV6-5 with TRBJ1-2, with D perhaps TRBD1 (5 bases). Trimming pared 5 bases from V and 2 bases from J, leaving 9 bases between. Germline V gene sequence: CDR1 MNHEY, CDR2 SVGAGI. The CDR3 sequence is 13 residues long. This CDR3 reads CASSRQRNYGYTF. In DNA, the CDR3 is TGTGCCAGCAGTCGACAGAGAAACTATGGCTACACCTTC.

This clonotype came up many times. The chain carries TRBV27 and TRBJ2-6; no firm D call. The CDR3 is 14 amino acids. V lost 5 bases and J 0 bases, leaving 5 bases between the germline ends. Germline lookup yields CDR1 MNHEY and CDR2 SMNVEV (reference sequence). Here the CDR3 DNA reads TGTGCCAGCAGTGTTCGCTCTGGGGCCAACGTCCTGACTTTC. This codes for CASSVRSGANVLTF. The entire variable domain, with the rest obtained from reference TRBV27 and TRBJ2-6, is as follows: EAQVTQNPRYLITVTGKKLTVTCSQNMNHEYMSWYRQDPGLGLRQIYYSMNVEVTDKGDVPEGYKVSRKEKRNFPLILESPSPNQTSLYFCASSVRSGANVLTFGAGSRLTVL.

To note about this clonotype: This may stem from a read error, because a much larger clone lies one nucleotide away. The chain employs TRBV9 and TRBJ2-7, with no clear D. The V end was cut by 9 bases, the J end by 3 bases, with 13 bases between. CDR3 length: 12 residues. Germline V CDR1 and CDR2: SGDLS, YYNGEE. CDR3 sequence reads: CATRTDGYEQYF. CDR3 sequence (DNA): TGTGCCACCCGGACCGATGGCTACGAGCAGTACTTC.

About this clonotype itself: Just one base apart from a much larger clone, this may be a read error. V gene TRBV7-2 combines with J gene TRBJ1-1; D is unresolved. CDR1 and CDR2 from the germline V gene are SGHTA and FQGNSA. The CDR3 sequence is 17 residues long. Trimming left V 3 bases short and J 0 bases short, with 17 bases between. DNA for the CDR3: TGTGCCAGCAGCTTTTCCAGCAGAGGACTTGTGAACACTGAAGCTTTCTTT. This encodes CASSFSSRGLVNTEAFF.

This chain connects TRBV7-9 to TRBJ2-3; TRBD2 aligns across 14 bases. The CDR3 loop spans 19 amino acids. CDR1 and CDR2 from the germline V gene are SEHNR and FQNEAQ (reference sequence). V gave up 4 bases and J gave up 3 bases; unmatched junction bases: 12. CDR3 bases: TGTGCCAGCAGCTCCTACCTGGGACTAGCGGGAGTTAGTACAGATACGCAGTATTTT. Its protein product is CASSSYLGLAGVSTDTQYF. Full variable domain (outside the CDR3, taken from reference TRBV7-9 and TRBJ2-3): DTGVSQNPRHKITKRGQNVTFRCDPISEHNRLYWYRQTLGQGPEFLTYFQNEAQLEKSRLLSDRFSAERPKGSFSTLEIQRTEQGDSAMYLCASSSYLGLAGVSTDTQYFGPGTRLTVL.

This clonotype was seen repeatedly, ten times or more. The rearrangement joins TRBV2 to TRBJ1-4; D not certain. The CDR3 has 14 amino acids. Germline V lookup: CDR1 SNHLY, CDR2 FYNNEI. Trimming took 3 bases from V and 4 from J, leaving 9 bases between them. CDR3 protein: CASSERQSNEKLFF. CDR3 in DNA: TGTGCCAGCAGTGAGCGCCAGAGTAATGAAAAACTGTTTTTT.

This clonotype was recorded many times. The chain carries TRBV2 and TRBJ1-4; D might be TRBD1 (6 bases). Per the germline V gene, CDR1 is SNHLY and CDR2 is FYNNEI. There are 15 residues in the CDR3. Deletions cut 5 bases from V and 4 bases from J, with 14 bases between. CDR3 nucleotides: TGTGCCAGCAGTACCTGGACAGTAGTTAATGAAAAACTGTTTTTT. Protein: CASSTWTVVNEKLFF.

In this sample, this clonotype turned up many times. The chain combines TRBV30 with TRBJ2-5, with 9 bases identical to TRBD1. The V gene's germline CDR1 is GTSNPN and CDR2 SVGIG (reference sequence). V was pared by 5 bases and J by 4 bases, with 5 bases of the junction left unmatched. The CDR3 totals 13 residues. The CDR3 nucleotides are TGTGCCTGGGGATTACAGGGGGCAGAGACCCAGTACTTC. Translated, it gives CAWGLQGAETQYF. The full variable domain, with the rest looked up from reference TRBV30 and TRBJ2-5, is SQTIHQWPATLVQPVGSPLSLECTVEGTSNPNLYWYRQAAGRGLQLLFYSVGIGQISSEVPQNLSASRPQDRQFILSSKKLLLSDSGFYLCAWGLQGAETQYFGPGTRLLVL.

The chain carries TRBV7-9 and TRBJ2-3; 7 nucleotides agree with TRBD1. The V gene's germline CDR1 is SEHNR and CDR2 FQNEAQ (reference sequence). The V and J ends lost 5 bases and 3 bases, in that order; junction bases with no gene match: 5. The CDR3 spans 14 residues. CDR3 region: CASSPRGYTDTQYF. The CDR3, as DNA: TGTGCCAGCAGCCCCAGGGGGTATACAGATACGCAGTATTTT.

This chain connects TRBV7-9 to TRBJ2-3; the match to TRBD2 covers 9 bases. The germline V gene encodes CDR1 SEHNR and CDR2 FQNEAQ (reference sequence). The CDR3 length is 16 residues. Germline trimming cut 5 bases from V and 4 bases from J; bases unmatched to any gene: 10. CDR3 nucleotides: TGTGCCAGCAGCCCGCCTAGCGGGGTACGTTCAGATACGCAGTATTTT. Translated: CASSPPSGVRSDTQYF. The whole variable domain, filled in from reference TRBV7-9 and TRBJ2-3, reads DTGVSQNPRHKITKRGQNVTFRCDPISEHNRLYWYRQTLGQGPEFLTYFQNEAQLEKSRLLSDRFSAERPKGSFSTLEIQRTEQGDSAMYLCASSPPSGVRSDTQYFGPGTRLTVL.

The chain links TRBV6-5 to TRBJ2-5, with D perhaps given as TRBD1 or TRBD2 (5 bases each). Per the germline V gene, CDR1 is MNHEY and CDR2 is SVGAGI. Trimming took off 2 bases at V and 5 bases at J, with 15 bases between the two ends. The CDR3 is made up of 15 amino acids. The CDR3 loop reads CASSYRDLARETQYF. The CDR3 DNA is TGTGCCAGCAGTTACAGGGACCTAGCAAGGGAGACCCAGTACTTC.

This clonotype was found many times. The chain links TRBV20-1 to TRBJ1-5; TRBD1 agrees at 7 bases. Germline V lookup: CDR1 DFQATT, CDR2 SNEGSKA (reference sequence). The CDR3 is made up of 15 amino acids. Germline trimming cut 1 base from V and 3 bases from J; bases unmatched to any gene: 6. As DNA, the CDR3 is TGCAGTGCTAGAGCCCCGGGACAGAACAATCAGCCCCAGCATTTT. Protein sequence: CSARAPGQNNQPQHF.

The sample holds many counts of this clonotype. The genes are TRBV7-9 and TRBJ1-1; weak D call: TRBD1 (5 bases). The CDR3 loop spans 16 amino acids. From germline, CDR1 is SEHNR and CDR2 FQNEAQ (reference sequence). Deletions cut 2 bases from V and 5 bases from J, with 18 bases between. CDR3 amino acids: CASSLMERDLTTEAFF. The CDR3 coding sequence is TGTGCCAGCAGCTTAATGGAACGGGACCTTACAACTGAAGCTTTCTTT.

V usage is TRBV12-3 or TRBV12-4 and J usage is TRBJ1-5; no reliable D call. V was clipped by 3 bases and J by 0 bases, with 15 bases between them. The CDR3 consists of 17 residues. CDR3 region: CASSFPPGGDSNQPQHF. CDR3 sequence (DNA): TGTGCCAGCAGTTTTCCACCAGGAGGAGATAGCAATCAGCCCCAGCATTTT.

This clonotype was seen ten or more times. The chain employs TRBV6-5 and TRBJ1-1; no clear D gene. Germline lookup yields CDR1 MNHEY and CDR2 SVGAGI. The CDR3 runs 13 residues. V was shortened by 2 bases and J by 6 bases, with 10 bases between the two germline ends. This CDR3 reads CASSYRGLAEAFF. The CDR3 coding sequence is TGTGCCAGCAGTTACCGAGGGTTGGCTGAAGCTTTCTTT.

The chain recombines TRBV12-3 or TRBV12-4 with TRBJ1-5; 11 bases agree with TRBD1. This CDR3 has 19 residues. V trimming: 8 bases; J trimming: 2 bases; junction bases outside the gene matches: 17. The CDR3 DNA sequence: TGTGCCAGCGGTTGGCCGGGACAGGGGGATGGGCTTGGCAATCAGCCCCAGCATTTT. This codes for CASGWPGQGDGLGNQPQHF.

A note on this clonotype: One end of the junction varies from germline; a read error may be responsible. The CDR3 DNA reads TGCGCCAGCAGCTTGGGGCAGTACGAGCAGTGCTTC. Translating gives CASSLGQYEQCF. The rearrangement joins TRBV5-1 to TRBJ2-7; no clear D gene. The CDR3 is made up of 12 amino acids. Germline V gene lookup returns CDR1 SGHRS and CDR2 YFSETQ.

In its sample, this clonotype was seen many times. The CDR3 region is CAISESRDRGTNTEAFF. Here the CDR3 DNA reads TGTGCCATCAGTGAGTCACGAGACAGAGGGACAAACACTGAAGCTTTCTTT. V is TRBV10-3 and J is TRBJ1-1, with D tentatively TRBD1 (6 bases). The V and J ends lost 0 bases and 2 bases respectively, with 16 bases between them. CDR3 length equals 17 residues. The germline CDR1 and CDR2 sequences are ENHRY and SYGVKD.

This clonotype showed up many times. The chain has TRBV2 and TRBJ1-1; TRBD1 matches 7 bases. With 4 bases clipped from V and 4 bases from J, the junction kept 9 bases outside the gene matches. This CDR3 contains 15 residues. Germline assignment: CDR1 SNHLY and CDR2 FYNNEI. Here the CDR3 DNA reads TGTGCCAGCAGTGCACTGACAGGGCTGAGCACTGAAGCTTTCTTT. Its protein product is CASSALTGLSTEAFF.

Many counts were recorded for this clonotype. The CDR3 DNA follows: TGTGCCAGCAGTTTAAAGAGTAGCGGCTACACCTTC. Translated, it gives CASSLKSSGYTF. This rearrangement joins TRBV28 to TRBJ1-2; D ambiguous. Germline assignment: CDR1 MDHEN and CDR2 SYDVKM. The CDR3 consists of 12 residues. V shed 2 bases and J shed 8 bases, with 9 bases lying between them.

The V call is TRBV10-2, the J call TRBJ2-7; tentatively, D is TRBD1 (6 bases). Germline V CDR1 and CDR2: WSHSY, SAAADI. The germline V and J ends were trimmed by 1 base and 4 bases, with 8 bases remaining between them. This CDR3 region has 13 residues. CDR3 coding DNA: TGCGCCAGCAGTGAGTGGGGGCAGTACGAGCAGTACTTC. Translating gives CASSEWGQYEQYF.